This is a list of T cell receptor beta chains from one sample in a study of cytomegalovirus exposure and HLA in healthy donors. Assay: immunoSEQ multiplex PCR; the TCRdb copy retains only in-frame clones and omits some. The sample holds approximately 30,000 clones, 35% to 50% seen once. The source material was PBMCs. The receptors were gathered from a woman in her forties or fifties in good health and CMV-seronegative. CDR3s include the opening cysteine and the closing phenylalanine or tryptophan.

CDR3 protein,V gene,CDR3 length
CASSIIQGGYGYTF,TRBV7-8,14
CASSVLVDRGSYEQYF,TRBV2,16
CASSLRGSGKAFF,TRBV27,13
CASSVLSGTYNEQFF,TRBV10-1,15
CASSDLGGVGEKLFF,TRBV6-1,15
CASSQADYGYTF,TRBV5-1,12
CASFHRENTGELFF,TRBV5-1,14
CASSLGASNTDTQYF,TRBV5-4,15
CASSLRGRIGETQYF,TRBV11-1,15
CASSSGGFNEQFF,TRBV11-2,13
CASSFVQGQNTEAFF,TRBV18,15
CAIRPTSTSGSLYEQYF,TRBV10-3,17
CASSRLGPGEGSPLHF,TRBV27,16
CASSPLTGELFF,TRBV7-9,12
CASRGAGLDTQYF,TRBV5-1,13